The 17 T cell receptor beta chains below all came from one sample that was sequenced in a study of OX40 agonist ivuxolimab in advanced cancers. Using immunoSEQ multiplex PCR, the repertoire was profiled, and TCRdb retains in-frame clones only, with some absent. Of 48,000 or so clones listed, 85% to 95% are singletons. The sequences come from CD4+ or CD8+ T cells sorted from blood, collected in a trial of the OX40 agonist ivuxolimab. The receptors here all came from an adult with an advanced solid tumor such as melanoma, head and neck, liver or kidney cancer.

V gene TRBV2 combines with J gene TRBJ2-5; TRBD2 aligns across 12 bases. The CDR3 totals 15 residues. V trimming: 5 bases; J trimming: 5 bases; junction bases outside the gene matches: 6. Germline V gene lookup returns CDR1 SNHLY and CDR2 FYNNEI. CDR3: CASSWTSGVSETQYF. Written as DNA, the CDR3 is TGTGCCAGCAGTTGGACTAGCGGGGTGAGCGAGACCCAGTACTTC.

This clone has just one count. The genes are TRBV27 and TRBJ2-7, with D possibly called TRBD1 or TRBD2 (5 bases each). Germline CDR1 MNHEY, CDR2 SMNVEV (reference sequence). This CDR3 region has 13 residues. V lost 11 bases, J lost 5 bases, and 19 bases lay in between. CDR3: CAVAGAPWDEQYF. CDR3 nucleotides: TGTGCCGTCGCCGGGGCTCCCTGGGACGAGCAGTACTTC.

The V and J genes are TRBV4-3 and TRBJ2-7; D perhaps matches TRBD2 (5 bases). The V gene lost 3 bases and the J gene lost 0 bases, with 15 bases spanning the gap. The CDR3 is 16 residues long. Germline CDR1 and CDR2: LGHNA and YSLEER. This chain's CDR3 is CASSQASGPLSYEQYF. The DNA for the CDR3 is TGCGCCAGCAGCCAGGCAAGCGGACCTCTCTCCTACGAGCAGTACTTC.

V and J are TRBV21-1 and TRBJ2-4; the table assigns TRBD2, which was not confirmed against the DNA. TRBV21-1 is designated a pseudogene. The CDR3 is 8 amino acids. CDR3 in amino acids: CASSCGTF. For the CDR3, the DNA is TGTGCCAGCAGCTGCGGGACTTTC.

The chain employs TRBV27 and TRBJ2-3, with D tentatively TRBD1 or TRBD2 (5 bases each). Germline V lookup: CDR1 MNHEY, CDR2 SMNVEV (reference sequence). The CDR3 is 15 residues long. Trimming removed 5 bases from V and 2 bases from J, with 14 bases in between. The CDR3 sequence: CASSLRDPITDTQYF. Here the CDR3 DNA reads TGTGCCAGCAGTCTCCGGGACCCTATCACAGATACGCAGTATTTT.

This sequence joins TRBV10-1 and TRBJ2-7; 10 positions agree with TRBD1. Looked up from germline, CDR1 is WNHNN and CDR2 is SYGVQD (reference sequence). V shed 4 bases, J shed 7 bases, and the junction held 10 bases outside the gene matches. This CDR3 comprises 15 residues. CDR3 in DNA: TGCGCCAGCAGTGCCAAAGGGACAGGGGAGCGGGAGCAGTACTTC. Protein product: CASSAKGTGEREQYF.

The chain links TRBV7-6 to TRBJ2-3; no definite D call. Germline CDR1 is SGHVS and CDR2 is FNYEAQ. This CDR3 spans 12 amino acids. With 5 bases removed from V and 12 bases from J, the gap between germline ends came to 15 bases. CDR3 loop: CASSPAGPPQYF. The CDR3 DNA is TGTGCCAGCAGCCCTGCTGGGCCTCCTCAGTATTTT.

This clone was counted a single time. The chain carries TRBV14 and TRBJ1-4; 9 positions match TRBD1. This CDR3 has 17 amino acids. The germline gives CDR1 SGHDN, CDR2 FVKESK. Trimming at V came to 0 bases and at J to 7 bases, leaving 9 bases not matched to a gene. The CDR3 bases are TGTGCCAGCAGCCAAGATTCGTTGGGACAGGGCCCTGAAAAACTGTTTTTT. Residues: CASSQDSLGQGPEKLFF.

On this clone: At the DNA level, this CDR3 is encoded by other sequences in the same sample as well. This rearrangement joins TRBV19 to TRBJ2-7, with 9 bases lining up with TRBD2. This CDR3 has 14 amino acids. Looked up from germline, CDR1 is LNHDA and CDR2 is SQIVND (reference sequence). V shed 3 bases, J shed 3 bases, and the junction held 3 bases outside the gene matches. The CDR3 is CASSIAAGGYEQYF. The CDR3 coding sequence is TGTGCCAGTAGTATTGCAGCGGGGGGCTACGAGCAGTACTTC.

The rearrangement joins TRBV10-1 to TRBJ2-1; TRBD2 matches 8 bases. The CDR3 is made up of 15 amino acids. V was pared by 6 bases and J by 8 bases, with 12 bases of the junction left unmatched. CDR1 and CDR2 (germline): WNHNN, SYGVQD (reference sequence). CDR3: CASSELSGAGDEQFF. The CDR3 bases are TGCGCCAGCAGCGAACTTAGCGGGGCCGGGGATGAGCAGTTCTTC.

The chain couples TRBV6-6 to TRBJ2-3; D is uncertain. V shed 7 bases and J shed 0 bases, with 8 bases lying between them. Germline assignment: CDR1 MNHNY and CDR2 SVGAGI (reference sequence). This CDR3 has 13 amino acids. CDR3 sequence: CASIGSSTDTQYF. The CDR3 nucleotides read TGTGCCAGCATTGGATCTAGCACAGATACGCAGTATTTT.

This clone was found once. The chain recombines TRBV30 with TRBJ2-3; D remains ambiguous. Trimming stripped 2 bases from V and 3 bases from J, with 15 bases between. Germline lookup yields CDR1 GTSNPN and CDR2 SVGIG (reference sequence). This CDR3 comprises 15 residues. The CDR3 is CAWSFGRNPTDTQYF. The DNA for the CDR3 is TGTGCCTGGAGTTTTGGACGGAATCCTACAGATACGCAGTATTTT.

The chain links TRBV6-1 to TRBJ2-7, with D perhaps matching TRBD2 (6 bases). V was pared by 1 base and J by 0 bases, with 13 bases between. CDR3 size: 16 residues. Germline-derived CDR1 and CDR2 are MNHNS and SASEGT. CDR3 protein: CASSEGQGLNSYEQYF. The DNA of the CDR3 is TGTGCCAGCAGTGAAGGTCAGGGACTCAACTCCTACGAGCAGTACTTC.

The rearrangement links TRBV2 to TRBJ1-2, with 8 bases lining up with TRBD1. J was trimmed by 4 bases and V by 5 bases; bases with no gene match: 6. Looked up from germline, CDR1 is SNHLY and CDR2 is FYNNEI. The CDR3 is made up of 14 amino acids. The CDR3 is CASSPGQGSYGYTF. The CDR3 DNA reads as TGTGCCAGCAGTCCAGGACAGGGAAGCTATGGCTACACCTTC.

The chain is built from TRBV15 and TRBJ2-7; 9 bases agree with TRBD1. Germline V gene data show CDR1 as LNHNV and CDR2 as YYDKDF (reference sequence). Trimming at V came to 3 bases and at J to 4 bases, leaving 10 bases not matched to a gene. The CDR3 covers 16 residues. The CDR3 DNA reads TGTGCCACCAGCAGCGAAACCGGGACAGGGAGGTACGAGCAGTACTTC. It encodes CATSSETGTGRYEQYF.

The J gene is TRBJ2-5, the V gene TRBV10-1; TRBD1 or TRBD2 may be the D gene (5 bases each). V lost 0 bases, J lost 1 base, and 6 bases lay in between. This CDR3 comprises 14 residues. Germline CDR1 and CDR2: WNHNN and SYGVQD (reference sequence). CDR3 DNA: TGCGCCAGCAGTGAGTCGGGGGTCCAAGAGACCCAGTACTTC. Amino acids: CASSESGVQETQYF.

The CDR3 spells CASTGYEASYTF. CDR3 nucleotide sequence: TGTGCCAGCACCGGTTATGAAGCTAGCTACACCTTC. This chain uses TRBV5-4 with TRBJ1-2; unclear D gene. This CDR3 has 12 residues. V was shortened by 6 bases and J by 9 bases, with 15 bases between the two germline ends. The germline gives CDR1 SGHNT, CDR2 YYREEE (reference sequence).